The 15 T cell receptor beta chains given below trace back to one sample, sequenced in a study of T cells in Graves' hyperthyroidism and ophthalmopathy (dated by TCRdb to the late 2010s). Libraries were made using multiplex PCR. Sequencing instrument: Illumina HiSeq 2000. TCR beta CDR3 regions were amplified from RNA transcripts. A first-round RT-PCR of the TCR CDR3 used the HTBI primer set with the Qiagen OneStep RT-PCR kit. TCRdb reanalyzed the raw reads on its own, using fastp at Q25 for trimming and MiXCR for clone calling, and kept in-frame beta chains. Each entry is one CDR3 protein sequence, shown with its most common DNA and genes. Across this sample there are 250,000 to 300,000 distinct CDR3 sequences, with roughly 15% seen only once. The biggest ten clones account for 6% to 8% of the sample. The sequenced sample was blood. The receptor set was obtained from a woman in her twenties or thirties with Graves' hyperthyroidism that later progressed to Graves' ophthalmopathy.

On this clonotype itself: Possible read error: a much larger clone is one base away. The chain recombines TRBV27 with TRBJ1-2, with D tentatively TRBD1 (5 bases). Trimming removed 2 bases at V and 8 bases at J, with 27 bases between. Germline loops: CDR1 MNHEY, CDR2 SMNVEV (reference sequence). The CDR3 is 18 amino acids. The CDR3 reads CASSLRPPPTAAIRGYTF. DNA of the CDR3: TGTGCCAGCAGTTTAAGGCCCCCCCCGACAGCCGCGATAAGGGGCTACACCTTC.

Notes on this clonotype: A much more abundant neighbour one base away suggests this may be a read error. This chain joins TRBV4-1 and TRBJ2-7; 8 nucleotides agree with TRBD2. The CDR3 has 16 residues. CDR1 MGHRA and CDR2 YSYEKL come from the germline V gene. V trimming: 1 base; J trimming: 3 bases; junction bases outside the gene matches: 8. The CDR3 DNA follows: TGCGCCAGCAGCCAAGCTATGACTAGCGAGTTCTACGAGCAGTACTTC. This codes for CASSQAMTSEFYEQYF.

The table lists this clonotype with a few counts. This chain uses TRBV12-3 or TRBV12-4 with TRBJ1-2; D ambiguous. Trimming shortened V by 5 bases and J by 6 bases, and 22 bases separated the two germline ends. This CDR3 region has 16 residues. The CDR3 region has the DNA TGTGCCAGCAGTACTAGGGTGGGAGAGGGAGGGAATGGCTACACCTTC. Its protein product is CASSTRVGEGGNGYTF.

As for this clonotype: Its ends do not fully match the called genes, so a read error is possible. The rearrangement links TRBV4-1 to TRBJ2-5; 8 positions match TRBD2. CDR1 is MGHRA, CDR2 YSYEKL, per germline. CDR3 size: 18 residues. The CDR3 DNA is TGCACCAGCAGCCAAGATCAGCGGGAGAGGGGCTGGTGGGAGACCCAGTACTTC. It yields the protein CTSSQDQRERGWWETQYF.

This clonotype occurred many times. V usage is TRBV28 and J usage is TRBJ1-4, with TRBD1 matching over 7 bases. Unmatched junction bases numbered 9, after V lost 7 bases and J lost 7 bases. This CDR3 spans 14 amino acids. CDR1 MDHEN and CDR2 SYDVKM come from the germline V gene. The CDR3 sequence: CASTLQGFREKLFF. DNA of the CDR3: TGTGCCAGCACCCTACAGGGGTTCCGTGAAAAACTGTTTTTT.

CDR3 protein: CSASGLAGPSNTGELFF. CDR3 coding DNA: TGCAGTGCTAGTGGACTAGCGGGACCCTCGAACACCGGGGAGCTGTTTTTT. The chain has TRBV20-1 and TRBJ2-2; 12 nucleotides align to TRBD2. The length of the CDR3 is 17 residues. Trimming took 3 bases from V and 0 from J; bases not matched to a gene: 5. CDR1 and CDR2 (germline): DFQATT, SNEGSKA (reference sequence).

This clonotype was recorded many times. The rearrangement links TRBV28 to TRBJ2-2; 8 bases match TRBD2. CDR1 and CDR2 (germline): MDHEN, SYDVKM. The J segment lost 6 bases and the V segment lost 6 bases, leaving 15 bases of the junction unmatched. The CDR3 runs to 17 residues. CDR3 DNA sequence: TGTGCCAGCAGATCAGGAAGCTTTGGGACTAGTTCCGGGGAGCTGTTTTTT. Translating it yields CASRSGSFGTSSGELFF.

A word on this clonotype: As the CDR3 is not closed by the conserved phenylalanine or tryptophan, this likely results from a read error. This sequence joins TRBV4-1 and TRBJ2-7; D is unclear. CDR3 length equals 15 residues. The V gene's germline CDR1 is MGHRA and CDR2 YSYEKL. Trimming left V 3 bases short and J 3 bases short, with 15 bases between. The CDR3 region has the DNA TGCGCCAGCAGCCAGCCGGACCCGGCTAGCTACGAGCAGTACCTC. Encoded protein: CASSQPDPASYEQYL.

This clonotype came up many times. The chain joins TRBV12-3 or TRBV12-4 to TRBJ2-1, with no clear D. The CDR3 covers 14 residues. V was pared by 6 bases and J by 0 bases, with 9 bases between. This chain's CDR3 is CASRKESSYNEQFF. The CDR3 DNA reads TGTGCCAGCAGAAAAGAAAGCTCCTACAATGAGCAGTTCTTC.

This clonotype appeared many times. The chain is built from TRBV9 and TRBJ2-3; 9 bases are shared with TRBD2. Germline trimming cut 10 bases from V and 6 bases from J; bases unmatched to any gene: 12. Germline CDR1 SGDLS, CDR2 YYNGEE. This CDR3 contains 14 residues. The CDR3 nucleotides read TGTGCCGTTCATAGCGGGGGCAGCGCGGATACGCAGTATTTT. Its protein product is CAVHSGGSADTQYF.

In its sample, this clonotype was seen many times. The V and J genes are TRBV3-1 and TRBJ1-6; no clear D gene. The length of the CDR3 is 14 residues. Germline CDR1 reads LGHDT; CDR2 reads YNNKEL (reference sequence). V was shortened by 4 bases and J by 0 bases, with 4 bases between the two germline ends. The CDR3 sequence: CASSLRSYNSPLHF. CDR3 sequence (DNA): TGTGCCAGCAGCCTCCGCTCCTATAATTCACCCCTCCACTTT.

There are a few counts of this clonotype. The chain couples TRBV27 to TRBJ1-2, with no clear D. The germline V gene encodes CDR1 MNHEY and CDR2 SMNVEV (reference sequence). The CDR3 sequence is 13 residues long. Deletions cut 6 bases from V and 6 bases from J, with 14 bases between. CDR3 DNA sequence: TGTGCCAGCAGCCCCTTACCATCGGATGGCTACACCTTC. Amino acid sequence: CASSPLPSDGYTF.

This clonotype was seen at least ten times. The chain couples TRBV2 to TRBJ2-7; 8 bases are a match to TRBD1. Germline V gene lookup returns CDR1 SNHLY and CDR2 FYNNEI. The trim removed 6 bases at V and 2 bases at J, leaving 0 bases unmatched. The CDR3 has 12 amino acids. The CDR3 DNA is TGTGCCAGCAGCAGGGGGCCCTACGAGCAGTACTTC. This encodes CASSRGPYEQYF.

The CDR3 bases are TGTGCCAGCAGCCAAGAGGGGGCGGGGAGTGGTGAGCAGTTCTTC. Encoded protein: CASSQEGAGSGEQFF. The rearrangement joins TRBV4-2 to TRBJ2-1; tentatively, D is TRBD1 or TRBD2 (6 bases each). V lost 0 bases, J lost 9 bases, and 15 bases lay in between. The V gene's germline CDR1 is LGHNA and CDR2 YNFKEQ. This CDR3 comprises 15 residues.

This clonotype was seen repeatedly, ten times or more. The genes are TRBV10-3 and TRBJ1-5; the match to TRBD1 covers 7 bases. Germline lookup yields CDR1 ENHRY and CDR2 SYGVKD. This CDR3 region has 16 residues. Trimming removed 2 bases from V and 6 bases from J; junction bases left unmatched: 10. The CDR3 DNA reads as TGTGCCATCAGTGAGCAGACAGGGAAGGTCGGTCAGCCCCAGCATTTT. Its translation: CAISEQTGKVGQPQHF.